The 26 T cell receptor beta chains given below trace back to one sample, sequenced in a study of shared T cell receptors in the human thymus. Profiling relied on immunoSEQ multiplex PCR, and the TCRdb table lists in-frame clones only, not all of them. The table shows about 660,000 clones, with approximately 89% occurring only once. These data are also associated with another study on human thymus T cells.

The sequenced material came from thymocytes. The receptor source for this set is a boy under three years old with a congenital heart defect.

The rearrangement joins TRBV19 to TRBJ2-7; possibly TRBD2 for D (7 bases). The V gene's germline CDR1 is LNHDA and CDR2 SQIVND (reference sequence). CDR3 length: 13 residues. V was cut by 7 bases and J by 7 bases, with 17 bases left in between. CDR3 sequence (DNA): TGTGCCAGTAATCGGGGGGCTAGGGGAGAGCAGTACTTC. It codes for CASNRGARGEQYF.

The chain joins TRBV28 to TRBJ2-5; 13 bases are a match to TRBD2. The CDR3 runs 16 residues. Germline CDR1 is MDHEN and CDR2 is SYDVKM. The V and J ends lost 5 bases and 2 bases, in that order; junction bases with no gene match: 5. CDR3 protein: CASSTPGLAGQETQYF. The CDR3 DNA is TGTGCCAGCAGTACTCCGGGACTAGCGGGGCAAGAGACCCAGTACTTC.

The V call is TRBV29-1, the J call TRBJ2-5, with D tentatively TRBD1 (5 bases). The CDR3 sequence is 11 residues long. The V end was cut by 6 bases, the J end by 4 bases, with 9 bases between. Per the germline V gene, CDR1 is SQVTM and CDR2 is ANQGSEA. In DNA, the CDR3 is TGCAGCGTAGACAGTGGAGAGACCCAGTACTTC. This codes for CSVDSGETQYF.

V gene TRBV30 combines with J gene TRBJ1-2; the D gene is possibly TRBD1 (5 bases). The CDR3 runs 12 residues. V shed 2 bases and J shed 6 bases, with 10 bases lying between them. Germline V gene lookup returns CDR1 GTSNPN and CDR2 SVGIG (reference sequence). This chain's CDR3 is CAWSTRTNGYTF. CDR3 nucleotide sequence: TGTGCCTGGAGTACCAGGACAAATGGCTACACCTTC.

This clone was seen just once. The rearrangement joins TRBV21-1 to TRBJ2-7; TRBD2 is the table's D call, not checked against the DNA. TRBV21-1 is listed as a pseudogene. The CDR3 runs 15 residues. The CDR3 DNA is TGTGCCAGCAGCAAAAGAGATCGCGGGGGTTACGAGCAGTACTTC. Protein sequence: CASSKRDRGGYEQYF.

This clone showed up just once. This sequence joins TRBV2 and TRBJ2-7; 10 nucleotides agree with TRBD1. From germline, CDR1 is SNHLY and CDR2 FYNNEI. J was trimmed by 1 base and V by 4 bases; bases with no gene match: 1. There are 14 residues in the CDR3. The CDR3 sequence is CASSVDRGSYEQYF. CDR3 nucleotides: TGTGCCAGCAGTGTGGACAGGGGGTCCTACGAGCAGTACTTC. Based on the CDR3 plus reference TRBV2 and TRBJ2-7, the full variable domain is EPEVTQTPSHQVTQMGQEVILRCVPISNHLYFYWYRQILGQKVEFLVSFYNNEISEKSEIFDDQFSVERPDGSNFTLKIRSTKLEDSAMYFCASSVDRGSYEQYFGPGTRLTVT.

The chain combines TRBV7-2 with TRBJ2-3; the match to TRBD2 covers 12 bases. Trimming took 6 bases from V and 2 from J; bases not matched to a gene: 6. This CDR3 has 16 amino acids. Germline CDR1 reads SGHTA; CDR2 reads FQGNSA. The CDR3 region is CASRERTSGNTDTQYF. The CDR3 nucleotides read TGTGCCAGCAGGGAACGGACTAGCGGGAACACAGATACGCAGTATTTT.

The chain uses TRBV28 and TRBJ2-5; 7 bases are a match to TRBD1. The CDR3 consists of 13 residues. The V gene end was trimmed by 6 bases and the J gene end by 5 bases; junction bases not matched to a gene: 6. Germline values: CDR1 MDHEN, CDR2 SYDVKM. CDR3 region: CASRRQGKETQYF. The CDR3 bases are TGTGCCAGCAGACGACAGGGTAAGGAGACCCAGTACTTC. Drawing the rest from reference TRBV28 and TRBJ2-5, the complete variable domain is DVKVTQSSRYLVKRTGEKVFLECVQDMDHENMFWYRQDPGLGLRLIYFSYDVKMKEKGDIPEGYSVSREKKERFSLILESASTNQTSMYLCASRRQGKETQYFGPGTRLLVL.

The chain employs TRBV7-9 and TRBJ2-7; D perhaps matches TRBD1 (5 bases). The V end lost 5 bases, the J end lost 2 bases, and 16 bases lay between the germline ends. Germline V gene data show CDR1 as SEHNR and CDR2 as FQNEAQ (reference sequence). This CDR3 contains 15 residues. The CDR3 region is CASSPGRGMTYEQYF. The CDR3 DNA follows: TGTGCCAGCAGCCCAGGGCGCGGAATGACCTACGAGCAGTACTTC.

V usage is TRBV27 and J usage is TRBJ1-1; TRBD1 agrees at 7 bases. The junction had 9 bases not matched to a gene; V was cut back by 5 bases and J by 6 bases. This CDR3 spans 14 amino acids. Germline CDR1 and CDR2: MNHEY and SMNVEV (reference sequence). The CDR3 sequence: CASSTMTGPPEAFF. DNA of the CDR3: TGTGCCAGCAGTACCATGACAGGGCCGCCTGAAGCTTTCTTT.

The chain links TRBV12-5 to TRBJ2-2; 7 nucleotides line up with TRBD1. V gave up 10 bases and J gave up 2 bases; unmatched junction bases: 10. CDR1 is LGHNT, CDR2 FRNRAP, per germline. This CDR3 is 15 amino acids long. CDR3 sequence: CATGMGQPNTGELFF. CDR3 coding DNA: TGTGCTACCGGCATGGGACAGCCTAACACCGGGGAGCTGTTTTTT.

In this sample, this clone turned up once. This chain links TRBV7-9 with TRBJ2-1, with 10 bases identical to TRBD2. Losses at the gene ends were 1 base for V and 8 bases for J; bases not matched to a gene: 17. Germline assignment: CDR1 SEHNR and CDR2 FQNEAQ (reference sequence). The CDR3 consists of 19 residues. CDR3 sequence (DNA): TGTGCCAGCAGCTTAGGTGGGCTAGCGGGAGTCGTGTGTTGCGATGAGCAGTTCTTC. It encodes CASSLGGLAGVVCCDEQFF.

The V gene is TRBV6-1, the J gene TRBJ2-2; TRBD1 matches 12 bases. The CDR3 has 16 amino acids. Germline values: CDR1 MNHNS, CDR2 SASEGT. With 4 bases clipped from V and 4 bases from J, the junction kept 4 bases outside the gene matches. CDR3 amino acids: CASSAGQGASTGELFF. CDR3 bases: TGTGCCAGCAGTGCGGGACAGGGGGCGAGCACCGGGGAGCTGTTTTTT.

The V and J genes are TRBV5-1 and TRBJ1-2, with TRBD1 identical over 8 bases. With V trimmed by 4 bases and J by 5 bases, 10 bases remained unmatched. This CDR3 is 15 amino acids long. Germline CDR1 is SGHRS and CDR2 is YFSETQ. For the CDR3, the DNA is TGCGCCAGCAGCACGGGAAGGACAGGGATATATGGCTACACCTTC. It codes for CASSTGRTGIYGYTF.

A single count supports this clone. V is TRBV6-4 and J is TRBJ1-5; the match to TRBD1 covers 12 bases. Germline V gives CDR1 MRHNA, CDR2 SNTAGT. This CDR3 spans 14 amino acids. The V and J ends lost 6 bases and 6 bases, in that order; junction bases with no gene match: 3. In nucleotides, the CDR3 is TGTGCCAGCAGGACGGGACAGGGGGCTCAGCCCCAGCATTTT. This codes for CASRTGQGAQPQHF.

V and J are TRBV9 and TRBJ1-1; 9 nucleotides align to TRBD1. Trimming removed 4 bases from V and 0 bases from J; junction bases left unmatched: 22. The CDR3 extends over 21 amino acids. Per the germline V gene, CDR1 is SGDLS and CDR2 is YYNGEE. The CDR3 coding sequence is TGTGCCAGCAGCCCGGGACAGGGCTTTATCGTTTTCCCCATACTGAACACTGAAGCTTTCTTT. Translated: CASSPGQGFIVFPILNTEAFF.

The genes are TRBV19 and TRBJ1-5; D is uncertain. The germline CDR1 and CDR2 sequences are LNHDA and SQIVND (reference sequence). Trimming pared 2 bases from V and 2 bases from J, leaving 10 bases between. The CDR3 spans 15 residues. CDR3 in amino acids: CASSISRWGNQPQHF. The DNA for the CDR3 is TGTGCCAGTAGTATATCCAGGTGGGGCAATCAGCCCCAGCATTTT.

The V gene is TRBV4-3, the J gene TRBJ1-1; D is perhaps TRBD1 (6 bases). Looked up from germline, CDR1 is LGHNA and CDR2 is YSLEER. This CDR3 region has 15 residues. V shed 4 bases and J shed 0 bases, with 12 bases lying between them. The CDR3 loop is CASSPAQGLNTEAFF. The CDR3 DNA sequence: TGCGCCAGCAGCCCAGCACAGGGCTTGAACACTGAAGCTTTCTTT.

The chain uses TRBV28 and TRBJ2-7; TRBD1 aligns across 7 bases. V lost 3 bases and J lost 11; bases outside the gene matches: 16. The germline CDR1 and CDR2 sequences are MDHEN and SYDVKM. The CDR3 contains 15 residues. The CDR3 region is CASSFFATGRFGKYF. In DNA, the CDR3 is TGTGCCAGCAGTTTTTTCGCGACAGGGAGATTTGGGAAGTACTTC.

The CDR3 spells CASSSGQGHNEQFF. CDR3 coding DNA: TGCGCCAGCAGCTCGGGACAGGGGCACAATGAGCAGTTCTTC. V and J are TRBV5-1 and TRBJ2-1; TRBD1 agrees at 10 bases. The germline V gene has CDR1 SGHRS and CDR2 YFSETQ. This CDR3 spans 14 amino acids. Trimming at V came to 3 bases and at J to 5 bases, leaving 2 bases not matched to a gene.

This rearrangement joins TRBV6-1 to TRBJ1-2; perhaps TRBD1 as D (6 bases). Trimming stripped 2 bases from V and 4 bases from J, with 17 bases between. CDR1 is MNHNS and CDR2 is SASEGT in the germline V gene. The CDR3 covers 16 residues. The CDR3 DNA reads as TGTGCCAGCAGTGAATGTGGGCAGGGGCTAAGCTATGGCTACACCTTC. This encodes CASSECGQGLSYGYTF.

The chain is built from TRBV28 and TRBJ1-3; a weak D match, TRBD1 (6 bases). This CDR3 contains 15 residues. The V end was cut by 10 bases, the J end by 0 bases, with 16 bases between. The germline V gene encodes CDR1 MDHEN and CDR2 SYDVKM. The CDR3, as DNA: TGTGCCATCTCCCACAGGGCCCCCTCTGGAAACACCATATATTTT. Its protein product is CAISHRAPSGNTIYF.

V and J are TRBV29-1 and TRBJ2-5, with 10 bases that match TRBD2. CDR3 size: 15 residues. With V trimmed by 4 bases and J by 5 bases, 10 bases remained unmatched. Germline-derived CDR1 and CDR2 are SQVTM and ANQGSEA. CDR3 region: CSVGEAGGPSETQYF. The CDR3 DNA reads as TGCAGCGTTGGAGAAGCGGGAGGGCCTTCGGAGACCCAGTACTTC.

This rearrangement joins TRBV27 to TRBJ1-4; D is unresolved. Trimming took off 5 bases at V and 3 bases at J, with 19 bases between the two ends. Germline CDR1 reads MNHEY; CDR2 reads SMNVEV (reference sequence). This CDR3 spans 17 amino acids. The CDR3 nucleotides read TGTGCCAGCAGTCCCACAGTAAACCTCGAATCTAATGAAAAACTGTTTTTT. Residues: CASSPTVNLESNEKLFF.

The chain's CDR3 is CASRGQGSDTQYF. The CDR3 DNA is TGTGCCAGCAGAGGACAGGGGTCAGATACGCAGTATTTT. The J gene is TRBJ2-3, the V gene TRBV28, with 9 positions matching TRBD1. CDR1 and CDR2 from the germline V gene are MDHEN and SYDVKM. With 6 bases clipped from V and 4 bases from J, the junction kept 2 bases outside the gene matches. The CDR3 is 13 amino acids.

The table lists this clone with a few counts. This sample also contains other DNA sequences that code for the same CDR3. This rearrangement joins TRBV19 to TRBJ2-1, with D uncertain. Germline CDR1 reads LNHDA; CDR2 reads SQIVND (reference sequence). The CDR3 length is 13 residues. Trimming left V 0 bases short and J 4 bases short, with 4 bases between. CDR3 sequence reads: CASSIDRYNEQFF. The CDR3, as DNA: TGTGCCAGTAGTATAGACCGGTACAATGAGCAGTTCTTC.